This T cell receptor (beta chain) was captured in a study of T cell responses to AZD1222 COVID-19 vaccine. TCRdb's copy holds only in-frame clones and misses some; the assay was immunoSEQ multiplex PCR. The table has 180,000 or so clones, 92% seen once. J gave up 3 bases and V 3 bases, and 3 bases lay outside the gene matches. The germline V gene has CDR1 KGHSH and CDR2 LQKENI. This CDR3 spans 14 amino acids. The sample holds one count of this clone. The source is an adult who received the AZD1222 COVID-19 vaccine. The J gene is TRBJ1-2, the V gene TRBV18; 8 bases are a match to TRBD1. This sample comprised peripheral blood, obtained 28 days after the second AZD1222 dose. The CDR3 coding sequence is TGTGCCAGCTCACCTCTGGGACAGGACTATGGCTACACCTTC. This sequence encodes CASSPLGQDYGYTF.